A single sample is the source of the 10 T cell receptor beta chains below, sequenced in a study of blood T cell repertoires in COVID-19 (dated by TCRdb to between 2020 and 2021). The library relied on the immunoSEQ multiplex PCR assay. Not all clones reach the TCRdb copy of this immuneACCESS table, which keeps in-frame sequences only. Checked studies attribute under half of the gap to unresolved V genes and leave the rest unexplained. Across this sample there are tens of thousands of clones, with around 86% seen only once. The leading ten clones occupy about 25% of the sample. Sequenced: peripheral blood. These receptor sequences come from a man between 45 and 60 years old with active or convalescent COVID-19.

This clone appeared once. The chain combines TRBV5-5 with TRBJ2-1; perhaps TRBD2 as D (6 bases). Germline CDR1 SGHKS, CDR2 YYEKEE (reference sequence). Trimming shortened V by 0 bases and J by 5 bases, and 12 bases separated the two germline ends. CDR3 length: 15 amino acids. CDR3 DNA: TGTGCCAGCAGCTTGGGTCTAGCGACCGACAATGAGCAGTTCTTC. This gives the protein CASSLGLATDNEQFF.

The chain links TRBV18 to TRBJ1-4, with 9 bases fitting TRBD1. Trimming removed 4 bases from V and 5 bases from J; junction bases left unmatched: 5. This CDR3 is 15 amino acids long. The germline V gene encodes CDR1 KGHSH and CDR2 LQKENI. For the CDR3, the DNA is TGTGCCAGCTCACTCGACGGACAGGGGAATGAAAAACTGTTTTTT. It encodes CASSLDGQGNEKLFF. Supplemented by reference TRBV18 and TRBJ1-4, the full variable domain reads NAGVMQNPRHLVRRRGQEARLRCSPMKGHSHVYWYRQLPEEGLKFMVYLQKENIIDESGMPKERFSAEFPKEGPSILRIQQVVRGDSAAYFCASSLDGQGNEKLFFGSGTQLSVL.

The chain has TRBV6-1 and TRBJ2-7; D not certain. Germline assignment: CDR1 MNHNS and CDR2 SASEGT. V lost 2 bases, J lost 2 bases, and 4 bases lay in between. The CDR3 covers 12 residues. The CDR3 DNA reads TGTGCCAGCAGTGAAACTGCCTACGAGCAGTACTTC. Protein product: CASSETAYEQYF.

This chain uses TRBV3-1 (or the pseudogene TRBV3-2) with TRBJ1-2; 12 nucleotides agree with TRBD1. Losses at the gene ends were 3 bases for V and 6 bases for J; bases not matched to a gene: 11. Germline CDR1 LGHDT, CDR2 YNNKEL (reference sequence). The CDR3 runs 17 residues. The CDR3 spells CASSHLVARDRGHGYTF. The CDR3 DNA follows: TGTGCCAGCAGCCACCTCGTCGCCCGGGACAGGGGGCATGGCTACACCTTC.

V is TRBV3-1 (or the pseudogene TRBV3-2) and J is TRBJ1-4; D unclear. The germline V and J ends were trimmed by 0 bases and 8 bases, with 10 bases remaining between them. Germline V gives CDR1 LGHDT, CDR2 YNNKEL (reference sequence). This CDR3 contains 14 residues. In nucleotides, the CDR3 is TGTGCCAGCAGCCAAGATTGGGCGCCGGAAAAACTGTTTTTT. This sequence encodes CASSQDWAPEKLFF.

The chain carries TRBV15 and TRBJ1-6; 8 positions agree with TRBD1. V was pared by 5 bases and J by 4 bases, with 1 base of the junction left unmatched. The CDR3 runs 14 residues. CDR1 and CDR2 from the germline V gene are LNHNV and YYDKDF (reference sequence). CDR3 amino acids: CATSRDRYNSPLHF. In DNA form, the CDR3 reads TGTGCCACCAGCCGGGACAGGTATAATTCACCCCTCCACTTT.

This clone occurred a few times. The CDR3 DNA follows: TGTGCCAGTCGTCAAGGGAGGGTAGACTATGGCTACACCTTC. As protein: CASRQGRVDYGYTF. The chain couples TRBV19 to TRBJ1-2; D ambiguous. This CDR3 has 14 amino acids. The ends were cut back, 8 bases at V and 3 bases at J, with 16 bases in the middle. CDR1 and CDR2 from the germline V gene are LNHDA and SQIVND (reference sequence).

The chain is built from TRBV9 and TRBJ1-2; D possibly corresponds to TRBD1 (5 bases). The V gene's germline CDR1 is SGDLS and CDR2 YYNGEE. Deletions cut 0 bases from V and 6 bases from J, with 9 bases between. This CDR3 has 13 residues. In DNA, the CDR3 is TGTGCCAGCAGCGTAGAGGAGGGGAATGGCTACACCTTC. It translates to CASSVEEGNGYTF.

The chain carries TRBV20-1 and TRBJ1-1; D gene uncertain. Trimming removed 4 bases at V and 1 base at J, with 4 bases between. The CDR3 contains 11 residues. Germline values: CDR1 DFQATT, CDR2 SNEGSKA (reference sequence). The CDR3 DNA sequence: TGCAGTGCTACGGGGAACACTGAAGCTTTCTTT. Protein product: CSATGNTEAFF.

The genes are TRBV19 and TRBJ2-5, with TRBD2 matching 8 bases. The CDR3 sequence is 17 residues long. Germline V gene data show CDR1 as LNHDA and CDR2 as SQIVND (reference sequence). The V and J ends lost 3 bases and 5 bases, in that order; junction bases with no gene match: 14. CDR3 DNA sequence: TGTGCCAGTAGTATCGGAAAAGCGGGAGCGGAATGGGAGACCCAGTACTTC. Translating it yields CASSIGKAGAEWETQYF.